These 25 T cell receptor beta chains were all obtained from the same sample, sequenced in a study of blood T cell repertoires in COVID-19. Clones were read by immunoSEQ multiplex PCR, and TCRdb kept only the in-frame ones, dropping some. In the table there are under 450,000 clones, roughly 87% of which are singletons. What was sequenced was PBMCs or T cells enriched from blood (not recorded which). These receptors were taken from a woman in her twenties or thirties who had recovered from COVID-19.

This chain joins TRBV5-4 and TRBJ1-2; TRBD1 matches at 8 bases. Trimming cost V 4 bases and J 6 bases; bases outside gene matches: 11. This CDR3 is 15 amino acids long. From germline, CDR1 is SGHNT and CDR2 YYREEE (reference sequence). The CDR3 coding sequence is TGTGCCAGCAGCCCCTCCCTGGACAGGGAAAATGGCTACACCTTC. Amino acids: CASSPSLDRENGYTF.

The chain carries TRBV4-1 and TRBJ1-2; D gene unclear. Germline CDR1 MGHRA, CDR2 YSYEKL. The V gene lost 2 bases and the J gene lost 4 bases, with 14 bases spanning the gap. The CDR3 has 15 amino acids. This CDR3 reads CASSQITTDPYGYTF. CDR3 coding DNA: TGCGCCAGCAGCCAAATCACCACAGACCCCTATGGCTACACCTTC.

The rearrangement links TRBV3-1 (or the pseudogene TRBV3-2) to TRBJ2-1; tentatively, D is TRBD1 (5 bases). The CDR3 covers 14 residues. With 4 bases removed from V and 11 bases from J, the gap between germline ends came to 18 bases. The germline V gene encodes CDR1 LGHDT and CDR2 YNNKEL (reference sequence). This chain's CDR3 is CASSPTTRQLQQFF. CDR3 nucleotides: TGTGCCAGCAGCCCGACCACCCGACAGCTTCAGCAGTTCTTC.

The J gene is TRBJ1-2, the V gene TRBV27; possibly TRBD1 for D (5 bases). Between the trimmed V and J ends, which lost 2 bases and 4 bases, there was a span of 5 bases. This CDR3 has 12 amino acids. Germline lookup yields CDR1 MNHEY and CDR2 SMNVEV (reference sequence). The CDR3, as DNA: TGTGCCAGCAGTTTAAGGGGCTATGGCTACACCTTC. It encodes CASSLRGYGYTF.

The chain carries TRBV18 and TRBJ1-4; perhaps TRBD1 as D (5 bases). V was clipped by 4 bases and J by 2 bases, with 11 bases between them. The CDR3 spans 15 residues. Germline assignment: CDR1 KGHSH and CDR2 LQKENI. The CDR3 coding sequence is TGTGCCAGCTCACTACAGGTGGCGACTAATGAAAAACTGTTTTTT. Translation gives CASSLQVATNEKLFF.

This clone appeared a single time. The CDR3 sequence is CASSFTTTGELFF. CDR3 sequence (DNA): TGTGCCAGCAGTTTTACTACCACCGGGGAGCTGTTTTTT. This chain connects TRBV5-4 to TRBJ2-2, with D hard to call. Germline lookup yields CDR1 SGHNT and CDR2 YYREEE (reference sequence). The CDR3 runs to 13 residues. The V end lost 5 bases, the J end lost 4 bases, and 9 bases lay between the germline ends. Using reference TRBV5-4 and TRBJ2-2 for the parts outside the CDR3, the full variable domain is ETGVTQSPTHLIKTRGQQVTLRCSSQSGHNTVSWYQQALGQGPQFIFQYYREEENGRGNFPPRFSGLQFPNYSSELNVNALELDDSALYLCASSFTTTGELFFGEGSRLTVL.

The chain carries TRBV30 and TRBJ2-3, with 7 bases matching TRBD1. In germline, CDR1 is GTSNPN, CDR2 SVGIG (reference sequence). V was pared by 3 bases and J by 1 base, with 10 bases of the junction left unmatched. CDR3 length: 16 amino acids. The CDR3 is CAWRVFRGTGTDTQYF. DNA for the CDR3: TGTGCCTGGAGAGTGTTTAGGGGGACAGGCACAGATACGCAGTATTTT.

The V call is TRBV5-5, the J call TRBJ2-7, with TRBD1 identical over 7 bases. CDR3 length: 15 amino acids. The trim removed 0 bases at V and 4 bases at J, leaving 7 bases unmatched. Per germline, CDR1 SGHKS and CDR2 YYEKEE (reference sequence). The CDR3 here is CASSLGPGTAYEQYF. The CDR3, as DNA: TGTGCCAGCAGCTTGGGTCCGGGGACAGCTTACGAGCAGTACTTC.

The CDR3, as DNA: TGTGCCAGCAGAGCGGGGGGGCACGCGAATGAGCAGTTCTTC. It yields the protein CASRAGGHANEQFF. V and J are TRBV27 and TRBJ2-1; 10 bases match TRBD2. Germline CDR1 and CDR2: MNHEY and SMNVEV (reference sequence). V lost 6 bases and J lost 7; bases outside the gene matches: 6. This CDR3 is built from 14 residues.

V is TRBV1 and J is TRBJ1-3; the table assigns TRBD1, which was not confirmed against the DNA. TRBV1 is a listed pseudogene. This CDR3 region has 20 residues. The CDR3 DNA follows: TGCACCAGCAGCCAAGGGCGCTCGGGTCCGGCACAAGGGGCTGGAAACACCATATATTTT. It is translated as CTSSQGRSGPAQGAGNTIYF.

The rearrangement links TRBV14 to TRBJ1-1; a possible D gene is TRBD1 (6 bases). V lost 4 bases, J lost 1 base, and 7 bases lay in between. CDR3 length: 13 residues. CDR1 is SGHDN, CDR2 FVKESK, per germline. The CDR3 coding sequence is TGTGCCAGCAGCCCACAGGGGAACACTGAAGCTTTCTTT. Translation: CASSPQGNTEAFF.

The V gene is TRBV5-1, the J gene TRBJ2-3; a possible D gene is TRBD2 (6 bases). The germline V gene has CDR1 SGHRS and CDR2 YFSETQ. The CDR3 runs to 13 residues. V gave up 9 bases and J gave up 6 bases, with 17 bases separating them. The CDR3 loop reads CATRSGSMDTQYF. The CDR3 region has the DNA TGCGCCACCCGTAGCGGTTCGATGGATACGCAGTATTTT.

This clone was recorded only once. The gene calls are TRBV3-1 (or the pseudogene TRBV3-2) and TRBJ2-3; a weak D match, TRBD2 (6 bases). CDR1 LGHDT and CDR2 YNNKEL come from the germline V gene (reference sequence). There are 17 residues in the CDR3. V was shortened by 1 base and J by 1 base, with 15 bases between the two germline ends. CDR3 DNA: TGTGCCAGCAGCCAAGGCCTGCGGGGCGGAGGCACAGATACGCAGTATTTT. This translates into CASSQGLRGGGTDTQYF.

The sample holds a few counts of this clone. The chain links TRBV19 to TRBJ2-1; TRBD2 agrees at 12 bases. CDR1 and CDR2 from the germline V gene are LNHDA and SQIVND (reference sequence). The length of the CDR3 is 12 residues. The J segment lost 7 bases and the V segment lost 9 bases, leaving 1 base of the junction unmatched. CDR3 region: CASGLAGNEQFF. The CDR3 nucleotides read TGTGCCAGCGGACTAGCGGGGAATGAGCAGTTCTTC.

V is TRBV6-5 and J is TRBJ2-7, with D uncertain. Germline values: CDR1 MNHEY, CDR2 SVGAGI. The CDR3 is 13 amino acids. With 0 bases removed from V and 4 bases from J, the gap between germline ends came to 7 bases. The CDR3 DNA is TGTGCCAGCAGTTACTCGAAGAGTTACGAGCAGTACTTC. Protein sequence: CASSYSKSYEQYF.

This clone was seen only once. CDR3 sequence (DNA): TGTGCCAGCAGCTTGGGGGACAGCTATGGCTACACCTTC. Amino acids: CASSLGDSYGYTF. This rearrangement joins TRBV7-8 to TRBJ1-2; TRBD1 agrees at 7 bases. CDR3 length equals 13 residues. The germline V gene has CDR1 SGHVS and CDR2 FQNEAQ. The trim removed 3 bases at V and 4 bases at J, leaving 2 bases unmatched.

V usage is TRBV25-1 and J usage is TRBJ2-7, with 8 bases fitting TRBD1. The V and J ends lost 6 bases and 4 bases, in that order; junction bases with no gene match: 8. There are 14 residues in the CDR3. Germline CDR1 reads MGHDK; CDR2 reads SYGVNS. The CDR3 DNA reads TGTGCCAGCAGCCCCATGGGACAGGCATACGAGCAGTACTTC. Protein product: CASSPMGQAYEQYF.

This clone was picked up one time. The J gene is TRBJ1-1, the V gene TRBV11-2; TRBD1 matches at 7 bases. Germline V lookup: CDR1 SGHAT, CDR2 FQNNGV. V lost 1 base and J lost 5; bases outside the gene matches: 7. This CDR3 comprises 15 residues. The CDR3 reads CASSLGSGGWTEAFF. The CDR3 DNA reads TGTGCCAGCAGCTTAGGGTCAGGGGGGTGGACTGAAGCTTTCTTT.

This chain connects TRBV5-1 to TRBJ2-2; D might be TRBD1 (6 bases). There are 16 residues in the CDR3. Germline CDR1 SGHRS, CDR2 YFSETQ. Trimming left V 0 bases short and J 6 bases short, with 15 bases between. The DNA of the CDR3 is TGCGCCAGCAGCTTGGAGGGGGATGTAGTCGCCGGGGAGCTGTTTTTT. Amino acids: CASSLEGDVVAGELFF.

This clone was seen just once. Germline and junction disagree at one end, which may indicate a read error. The chain couples TRBV20-1 to TRBJ1-1; no clear D. CDR3 length: 8 amino acids. Germline lookup yields CDR1 DFQATT and CDR2 SNEGSKA (reference sequence). DNA for the CDR3: TGCAGTGCTAGAGGGGCCACCTTT. Translating gives CSARGATF.

This clone appeared many times. The genes are TRBV10-3 and TRBJ1-3; D possibly corresponds to TRBD1 (5 bases). V dropped 11 bases and J dropped 2 bases, with 16 bases sitting between them. Germline values: CDR1 ENHRY, CDR2 SYGVKD. The CDR3 length is 14 residues. The CDR3 DNA reads TGTGCCCTGAAAGGGGAAGGGACTGGAAACACCATATATTTT. Encoded protein: CALKGEGTGNTIYF.

This sequence joins TRBV27 and TRBJ2-1; 12 nucleotides align to TRBD2. CDR3 size: 16 residues. The germline gives CDR1 MNHEY, CDR2 SMNVEV (reference sequence). Unmatched junction bases numbered 5, after V lost 3 bases and J lost 5 bases. Here the CDR3 DNA reads TGTGCCAGCAGTTTCTTACTAGCGGGAGGCCACAATGAGCAGTTCTTC. Amino acids: CASSFLLAGGHNEQFF.

The V call is TRBV30, the J call TRBJ2-4, with TRBD1 as a possible D gene (6 bases). The germline V gene has CDR1 GTSNPN and CDR2 SVGIG (reference sequence). V lost 4 bases to trimming and J lost 8 bases, with 15 bases between them. The CDR3 runs to 13 residues. In DNA, the CDR3 is TGTGCCTGGAATAGTGGGGGCGCGGACATTCAGTACTTC. Translation gives CAWNSGGADIQYF.

Only a few counts were recorded for this clone. The rearrangement joins TRBV19 to TRBJ1-2; D gene ambiguous. The CDR3 consists of 15 residues. V was trimmed by 3 bases and J by 1 base, leaving 12 bases between them. Per the germline V gene, CDR1 is LNHDA and CDR2 is SQIVND (reference sequence). The CDR3 is CASSIAGVSNYGYTF. The DNA for the CDR3 is TGTGCCAGTAGTATCGCGGGAGTAAGTAACTATGGCTACACCTTC.

This chain uses TRBV28 with TRBJ2-7; 11 bases match TRBD2. CDR3 length equals 15 residues. V was clipped by 5 bases and J by 1 base; unmatched bases: 4. From germline, CDR1 is MDHEN and CDR2 SYDVKM. This CDR3 is CASSATSGGSYEQYF. For the CDR3, the DNA is TGTGCCAGCAGTGCAACTAGCGGGGGATCCTACGAGCAGTACTTC.